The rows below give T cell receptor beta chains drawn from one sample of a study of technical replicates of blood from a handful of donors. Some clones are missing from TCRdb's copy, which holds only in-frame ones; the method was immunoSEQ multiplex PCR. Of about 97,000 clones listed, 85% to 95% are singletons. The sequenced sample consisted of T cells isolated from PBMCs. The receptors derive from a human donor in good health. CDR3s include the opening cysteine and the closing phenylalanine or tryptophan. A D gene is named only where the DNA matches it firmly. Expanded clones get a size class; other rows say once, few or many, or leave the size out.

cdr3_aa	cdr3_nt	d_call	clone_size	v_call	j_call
CASSYSGGWEQYF	TGTGCCAGCAGTTATTCAGGGGGATGGGAGCAGTACTTC	TRBD1	NA	TRBV27	TRBJ2-7
CASSLLSGTDTQYF	TGTGCCAGCAGCTTACTTTCTGGCACAGATACGCAGTATTTT	NA	NA	TRBV7-3	TRBJ2-3
CASSLSGALAFF	TGTGCCAGCAGCTTATCAGGGGCTTTAGCTTTCTTT	NA	NA	TRBV7-9	TRBJ1-1
CASNLGGSPHEQYF	TGTGCCAGCAACCTGGGTGGGAGTCCTCACGAGCAGTACTTC	NA	NA	TRBV9	TRBJ2-7
CATIGSATEAFF	TGTGCCACCATAGGGAGCGCCACTGAAGCTTTCTTT	NA	NA	TRBV28	TRBJ1-1
CASSTGGWNEQFF	TGTGCCAGTAGTACAGGGGGTTGGAATGAGCAGTTCTTC	TRBD1	NA	TRBV19	TRBJ2-1
CASSSAGVAQYF	TGTGCCAGCAGTTCCGCCGGGGTGGCGCAGTATTTT	NA	NA	TRBV7-6	TRBJ2-3
CASSYNLDRMGEKLFF	TGTGCCAGCAGTTACAACCTAGACAGGATGGGGGAAAAACTGTTTTTT	NA	NA	TRBV6-5	TRBJ1-4
CASSTPGLDYEQYF	TGTGCCAGTAGTACCCCGGGACTAGACTACGAGCAGTACTTC	TRBD2	NA	TRBV19	TRBJ2-7
CASSLTVNYGYTF	TGTGCCAGCAGCCTTACAGTAAACTATGGCTACACCTTC	NA	NA	TRBV7-2	TRBJ1-2
CASSEGSGRADEQFF	TGTGCCAGCAGTGAGGGTAGCGGGAGGGCCGATGAGCAGTTCTTC	TRBD2	once	TRBV2	TRBJ2-1
CAGDSRGGNEQFF	TGTGCCGGGGACAGCCGGGGCGGGAATGAGCAGTTCTTC	TRBD1	NA	TRBV30	TRBJ2-1
CASSDLFMGSRNTEAFF	TGTGCCAGCAGCGACCTTTTTATGGGCTCGAGGAACACTGAAGCTTTCTTT	NA	NA	TRBV14	TRBJ1-1
CASSGTGGFAGELFF	TGTGCCAGCAGTGGGACAGGAGGGTTCGCCGGGGAGCTGTTTTTT	NA	once	TRBV6-1	TRBJ2-2
CASSSGQGWTDTQYF	TGTGCCAGCAGTTCCGGACAGGGGTGGACAGATACGCAGTATTTT	TRBD1	NA	TRBV6-5	TRBJ2-3
CATGRGETQYF	TGTGCCACAGGGAGGGGAGAGACCCAGTACTTC	NA	once	TRBV30	TRBJ2-5
CASSQSLDRGDEQYF	TGCGCCAGCAGCCAATCCCTGGACAGGGGGGACGAGCAGTACTTC	TRBD1	NA	TRBV4-3	TRBJ2-7
CASSLGQLYEQYF	TGTGCCAGCAGCCTTGGACAGCTCTACGAGCAGTACTTC	NA	NA	TRBV27	TRBJ2-7
CASSEGTGRYEQYF	TGTGCCAGCAGCGAGGGGACAGGGAGGTACGAGCAGTACTTC	TRBD1	NA	TRBV9	TRBJ2-7
CATSPEGAFNTEAFF	TGTGCCACCAGCCCAGAGGGGGCGTTTAACACTGAAGCTTTCTTT	TRBD1	NA	TRBV15	TRBJ1-1
CASSAETETNEQFF	TGTGCCAGCAGCGCCGAAACAGAGACCAATGAGCAGTTCTTC	NA	NA	TRBV9	TRBJ2-1
CASSFSYEQYF	TGTGCCAGCAGCTTCAGCTACGAGCAGTACTTC	NA	NA	TRBV5-6	TRBJ2-7
CASIGQGSAGELFF	TGTGCCAGTATCGGACAGGGGAGCGCCGGGGAGCTGTTTTTT	TRBD1	NA	TRBV19	TRBJ2-2
CASSLGQNYGYTF	TGTGCCAGCAGCTTAGGGCAGAACTATGGCTACACCTTC	NA	NA	TRBV11-3	TRBJ1-2
CASSSGGDGYTF	TGTGCCAGCAGTTCAGGGGGAGATGGCTACACCTTC	TRBD1	NA	TRBV27	TRBJ1-2
CASSSDQGTYF	TGTGCCAGCAGTTCAGACCAGGGAACTTACTTC	NA	NA	TRBV28	TRBJ2-4
CAWSPDRRRYNEQFF	TGTGCCTGGAGTCCAGACAGGAGAAGGTACAATGAGCAGTTCTTC	NA	NA	TRBV30	TRBJ2-1